Listed below are T cell receptor beta chains from one sample, sequenced in a study of blood T cell repertoires in COVID-19. TCRdb's table, derived via immunoSEQ multiplex PCR, lists solely in-frame clones and lacks some. The data hold roughly 69,000 clones, with 80% to 90% observed a single time. Sequencing was carried out using peripheral blood. Every receptor here comes from a human donor in a cohort sampled during active COVID-19. CDR3s include the opening cysteine and the closing phenylalanine or tryptophan. Each record gives: clone size, V gene, D gene, J gene, CDR3 DNA, CDR3 protein. The D gene is left open where the match is weak. Clone size, where shown, is once, few, many, or a class for clones that have expanded.

clone_size: .; v_call: TRBV6-2/TRBV6-3; d_call: TRBD2; j_call: TRBJ2-7; cdr3_nt: TGTGCCAGCAGTTACTCGATGGCTAGCGGGAGCTCCTACGAGCAGTACTTC; cdr3_aa: CASSYSMASGSSYEQYF
clone_size: .; v_call: TRBV10-1; d_call: TRBD1; j_call: TRBJ2-7; cdr3_nt: TGCGCCAGCAGAAAGAAGACAGGGGTTTTTTACTTCTCCTACGAGCAGTACTTC; cdr3_aa: CASRKKTGVFYFSYEQYF
clone_size: .; v_call: TRBV5-1; d_call: .; j_call: TRBJ1-2; cdr3_nt: TGCGCCAGCAGCCGCGACCTATACCGGGACGCAGGGTCCAGGGGCGCACTCCGTGGCTACACCTTC; cdr3_aa: CASSRDLYRDAGSRGALRGYTF
clone_size: .; v_call: TRBV9; d_call: .; j_call: TRBJ1-2; cdr3_nt: TGTGCCAGCAGCGCCCCGGGCTATGGCTACACCTTC; cdr3_aa: CASSAPGYGYTF
clone_size: few; v_call: TRBV12-3/TRBV12-4; d_call: .; j_call: TRBJ2-1; cdr3_nt: TGTGCCAGCAGTTTTGAAGAGGGGCAGTTCTTC; cdr3_aa: CASSFEEGQFF
clone_size: once; v_call: TRBV10-2; d_call: .; j_call: TRBJ1-1; cdr3_nt: TGCCCCTTTGGCCCCGCGCGGGGTCTGAACACTGAAGCTTTCTTT; cdr3_aa: CPFGPARGLNTEAFF
clone_size: .; v_call: TRBV19; d_call: TRBD1; j_call: TRBJ2-1; cdr3_nt: TGTGCCAGTAGTGGGCAGGGGGCTGGGGAGCAGTTCTTC; cdr3_aa: CASSGQGAGEQFF
clone_size: .; v_call: TRBV5-4; d_call: TRBD1; j_call: TRBJ1-6; cdr3_nt: TGTGCCAGCAGCGGCCGGGACAGGTCTTCACCCCTCCACTTT; cdr3_aa: CASSGRDRSSPLHF
clone_size: .; v_call: TRBV19; d_call: .; j_call: TRBJ1-1; cdr3_nt: TGTGCCAGTAGTACCTCTCTGACAGGCCCTGAAGCTTTCTTT; cdr3_aa: CASSTSLTGPEAFF
clone_size: .; v_call: TRBV6-5; d_call: .; j_call: TRBJ1-1; cdr3_nt: TGTGCCAGCAGACTTACAGGGTTTGCTGGCACTGAAGCTTTCTTT; cdr3_aa: CASRLTGFAGTEAFF
clone_size: .; v_call: TRBV7-8; d_call: TRBD1; j_call: TRBJ1-2; cdr3_nt: TGTGCCAGCAGCTTTGGAGGGGGCGCCGACTATGGCTACACCTTC; cdr3_aa: CASSFGGGADYGYTF
clone_size: .; v_call: TRBV19; d_call: .; j_call: TRBJ2-7; cdr3_nt: TGTGCCAGTAGCCTCAGACAGGCGGACTCCTACGAGCAGTACTTC; cdr3_aa: CASSLRQADSYEQYF
clone_size: .; v_call: TRBV4-1; d_call: TRBD1; j_call: TRBJ2-7; cdr3_nt: TGCGCCAGCAGCCAGCTCGGGACAGGGGGCGCGGAGCAGTACTTC; cdr3_aa: CASSQLGTGGAEQYF
clone_size: .; v_call: TRBV7-2; d_call: TRBD1; j_call: TRBJ1-6; cdr3_nt: TGTGCCAGCAGCTTCGGGACAGGGGTGTCACCCCTCCACTTT; cdr3_aa: CASSFGTGVSPLHF
clone_size: .; v_call: TRBV30; d_call: .; j_call: TRBJ1-1; cdr3_nt: TGTGCCTGGAGTCTCCTACAGGGAGTGAACACTGAAGCTTTCTTT; cdr3_aa: CAWSLLQGVNTEAFF
clone_size: .; v_call: TRBV19; d_call: .; j_call: TRBJ1-1; cdr3_nt: TGTGCCAGCAAACAGGGAAGCGAAGCTTTCTTT; cdr3_aa: CASKQGSEAFF
clone_size: .; v_call: TRBV5-4; d_call: .; j_call: TRBJ2-2; cdr3_nt: TGTGCCAGCAGCTTGACGACAACCGGGGAGCTGTTTTTT; cdr3_aa: CASSLTTTGELFF
clone_size: .; v_call: TRBV29-1; d_call: .; j_call: TRBJ2-1; cdr3_nt: TGCAGCACACAGAAAGGGTCAGGGTCCTACAATGAGCAGTTCTTC; cdr3_aa: CSTQKGSGSYNEQFF
clone_size: few; v_call: TRBV28; d_call: .; j_call: TRBJ1-5; cdr3_nt: TGTGCCAGCAGGCCTAGTACAGGGAGGGGACAGCCCCAGCATTTT; cdr3_aa: CASRPSTGRGQPQHF
clone_size: .; v_call: TRBV24-1; d_call: TRBD1; j_call: TRBJ2-1; cdr3_nt: TGTGCCACCAGTGATCGGGGACAGGGACCCTACAATGAGCAGTTCTTC; cdr3_aa: CATSDRGQGPYNEQFF
clone_size: .; v_call: TRBV29-1; d_call: TRBD2; j_call: TRBJ2-7; cdr3_nt: TGCAGCGTTGAAGCCCAAGCTAGCGGGGGTCCCTACGAGCAGTACTTC; cdr3_aa: CSVEAQASGGPYEQYF
clone_size: .; v_call: TRBV5-4; d_call: .; j_call: TRBJ1-4; cdr3_nt: TGTGCCAGCAGCTTGAACAGGGCCGTAAATGAAAAACTGTTTTTT; cdr3_aa: CASSLNRAVNEKLFF
clone_size: .; v_call: TRBV27; d_call: .; j_call: TRBJ2-7; cdr3_nt: TGTGCCAGCAGTTTAAGGGACGGGGGCTCCTACGAGCAGTACTTC; cdr3_aa: CASSLRDGGSYEQYF
clone_size: .; v_call: TRBV27; d_call: .; j_call: TRBJ2-6; cdr3_nt: TGTGCCAGCAGTCCGTATTCTGGGGCCAACGTCCTGACTTTC; cdr3_aa: CASSPYSGANVLTF
clone_size: .; v_call: TRBV28; d_call: .; j_call: TRBJ1-1; cdr3_nt: TGTGCCAGCAGTTTAAGACAGATGAACACTGAAGCTTTCTTT; cdr3_aa: CASSLRQMNTEAFF
clone_size: .; v_call: TRBV6-1; d_call: .; j_call: TRBJ1-6; cdr3_nt: TGTGCCAGCAGTGAAAACCCAGATTCACCCCTCCACTTT; cdr3_aa: CASSENPDSPLHF
clone_size: .; v_call: TRBV13; d_call: .; j_call: TRBJ1-1; cdr3_nt: TGTGCCAGCCGGTATGGCCTGGGGGGCACTGAAGCTTTCTTT; cdr3_aa: CASRYGLGGTEAFF
clone_size: once; v_call: TRBV5-4; d_call: .; j_call: TRBJ2-3; cdr3_nt: TGTGCCAGCAGCCCCGTAATCGGGGATACGCAGTATTTT; cdr3_aa: CASSPVIGDTQYF
clone_size: .; v_call: TRBV3-1/TRBV3-2; d_call: .; j_call: TRBJ2-3; cdr3_nt: TGTGCCAGCAGCCAAGATGAACAGGTCCGGTTGGATACGCAGTATTTT; cdr3_aa: CASSQDEQVRLDTQYF
clone_size: .; v_call: TRBV6-5; d_call: .; j_call: TRBJ2-7; cdr3_nt: TGTGCCACTAGACAGGTACAGGGCGAGCAGTACTTC; cdr3_aa: CATRQVQGEQYF
clone_size: .; v_call: TRBV7-8; d_call: TRBD1; j_call: TRBJ1-5; cdr3_nt: TGTGCCAGCAGCTTAGGAGACAGGGGAGTATGGCCCCAGCATTTT; cdr3_aa: CASSLGDRGVWPQHF
clone_size: .; v_call: TRBV28; d_call: .; j_call: TRBJ2-5; cdr3_nt: TGTGCCAGCAGTTTACAGGGTTCGGAGACCCAGTACTTC; cdr3_aa: CASSLQGSETQYF
clone_size: few; v_call: TRBV19; d_call: .; j_call: TRBJ1-2; cdr3_nt: TGTGCCAGTAGTATCCTCACCACAGGCCTGAGGTATGGCTACACCTTC; cdr3_aa: CASSILTTGLRYGYTF
clone_size: once; v_call: TRBV2; d_call: .; j_call: TRBJ1-1; cdr3_nt: TGTGCCAGCAGTCTTAACTTTCAGGGGAGGGACGAGACTGAAGCTTTCTTT; cdr3_aa: CASSLNFQGRDETEAFF
clone_size: .; v_call: TRBV13; d_call: .; j_call: TRBJ1-1; cdr3_nt: TGTGCCAGCAGCCGGCTCCAGGATCAAGCTGGGGCTTTCTTT; cdr3_aa: CASSRLQDQAGAFF
clone_size: .; v_call: TRBV12-3/TRBV12-4; d_call: TRBD2; j_call: TRBJ2-3; cdr3_nt: TGTGCCAGCAGGACTAGCGGGGCAGATACGCAGTATTTT; cdr3_aa: CASRTSGADTQYF
clone_size: .; v_call: TRBV18; d_call: TRBD2; j_call: TRBJ2-5; cdr3_nt: TGTGCCAGCTCACCCGGCGCGGATCCGGGGGGATCCCAGTACTTC; cdr3_aa: CASSPGADPGGSQYF
clone_size: .; v_call: TRBV5-6; d_call: .; j_call: TRBJ1-6; cdr3_nt: TGTGCCAGCAGCTTCTACAGCTCGAATTCACCCCTCCACTTT; cdr3_aa: CASSFYSSNSPLHF
clone_size: .; v_call: TRBV7-9; d_call: TRBD2; j_call: TRBJ2-7; cdr3_nt: TGTGCCAGCAGCGTCGGGACTAGCGGGGGGGACGAGCAGTACTTC; cdr3_aa: CASSVGTSGGDEQYF
clone_size: .; v_call: TRBV4-2; d_call: TRBD2; j_call: TRBJ2-1; cdr3_nt: TGTGCCAGCAGCCAAGCGCTAGCGGAGTACAATGAGCAGTTCTTC; cdr3_aa: CASSQALAEYNEQFF
clone_size: once; v_call: TRBV5-1; d_call: TRBD2; j_call: TRBJ2-1; cdr3_nt: TGCGCCCGCAGCTTCGGCGGGGGGGGATTCAATGAGCAGTTCTTC; cdr3_aa: CARSFGGGGFNEQFF
clone_size: .; v_call: TRBV12-3/TRBV12-4; d_call: .; j_call: TRBJ2-7; cdr3_nt: TGTGCCAGCAGTCCCGGAGGCACCGAGCAGTACTTC; cdr3_aa: CASSPGGTEQYF
clone_size: .; v_call: TRBV15; d_call: .; j_call: TRBJ1-5; cdr3_nt: TGTGCCACCACCGAATCAGGGGATCAGCCCCAGCATTTT; cdr3_aa: CATTESGDQPQHF
clone_size: .; v_call: TRBV5-4; d_call: TRBD2; j_call: TRBJ2-1; cdr3_nt: TGTGCCAGCAGCCCTGAGCGGGGCCGCGTGAATGAGCAGTTCTTC; cdr3_aa: CASSPERGRVNEQFF
clone_size: .; v_call: TRBV4-2; d_call: .; j_call: TRBJ1-1; cdr3_nt: TGTGCCAGCAGCCAAGGGGGGGGGCTGAACACTGAAGCTTTCTTT; cdr3_aa: CASSQGGGLNTEAFF
clone_size: .; v_call: TRBV4-1; d_call: TRBD2; j_call: TRBJ2-1; cdr3_nt: TGCGCCAGCAGCCAAGGCCGCGGGGGGCTTTACAATGAGCAGTTCTTC; cdr3_aa: CASSQGRGGLYNEQFF
clone_size: .; v_call: TRBV19; d_call: .; j_call: TRBJ1-4; cdr3_nt: TGTGCCAGTAGTATAGCCCGGGTTGTTGGTGAAAAACTGTTTTTT; cdr3_aa: CASSIARVVGEKLFF